A selection of T cell receptor beta chains follows, all from one sample in a study of T cell responses to AZD1222 COVID-19 vaccine. Some clones are missing from TCRdb's copy, which holds only in-frame ones; the method was immunoSEQ multiplex PCR. The table includes roughly 80,000 clones, around 85% detected once. The specimen was peripheral blood, collected 28 days after the second AZD1222 dose. The receptors were gathered from an adult who received the AZD1222 COVID-19 vaccine. CDR3s leave out the opening cysteine and the closing phenylalanine or tryptophan.

V: TRBV15
J: TRBJ1-3
CDR3: ATSRAAYSADGNTIY

V: TRBV7-2
J: TRBJ1-4
CDR3: ASSLEGPRGGEKLF

V: TRBV5-1
J: TRBJ2-7
CDR3: ASSLSGTGYEQY

V: TRBV11-2
J: TRBJ2-3
CDR3: ASSLLYIDTQY

V: TRBV4-2
J: TRBJ2-3
CDR3: ASSQKDGTDTQY

V: TRBV28
J: TRBJ2-7
CDR3: ASSLGQYYEQY

V: TRBV27
J: TRBJ2-5
CDR3: ASSFRSSQETQY

V: TRBV7-9
J: TRBJ1-5
CDR3: ASSVGALGDQPQH

V: TRBV3-1/TRBV3-2
J: TRBJ1-1
CDR3: ASSQVKKGDRRNMNTEAF

V: TRBV19
J: TRBJ2-7
CDR3: ASSIPQRTYEQY

V: TRBV7-2
J: TRBJ2-7
CDR3: ASSLVAGSYEQY

V: TRBV12-3/TRBV12-4
J: TRBJ2-7
CDR3: ASSFSTGEQY

V: TRBV6-5
J: TRBJ1-2
CDR3: ASRTNSGTVYGYT

V: TRBV2
J: TRBJ1-3
CDR3: ASSEEGGIGNTIY

V: TRBV27
J: TRBJ1-1
CDR3: ASKEWGTEAF

V: TRBV16
J: TRBJ2-5
CDR3: ASSQVPPTWRGGRETQY

V: TRBV11-2
J: TRBJ2-3
CDR3: ASSGRTGGRDTQY

V: TRBV7-4
J: TRBJ1-5
CDR3: ASSLRGQGGQPQH

V: TRBV11-3
J: TRBJ2-3
CDR3: ASSLDGGVSRDTQY

V: TRBV23-1
J: TRBJ1-5
CDR3: ASSPRRANNQPQH

V: TRBV23-1
J: TRBJ1-2
CDR3: ASSHSRTRDYGYT

V: TRBV7-2
J: TRBJ2-3
CDR3: ASSPTGNTDTQY